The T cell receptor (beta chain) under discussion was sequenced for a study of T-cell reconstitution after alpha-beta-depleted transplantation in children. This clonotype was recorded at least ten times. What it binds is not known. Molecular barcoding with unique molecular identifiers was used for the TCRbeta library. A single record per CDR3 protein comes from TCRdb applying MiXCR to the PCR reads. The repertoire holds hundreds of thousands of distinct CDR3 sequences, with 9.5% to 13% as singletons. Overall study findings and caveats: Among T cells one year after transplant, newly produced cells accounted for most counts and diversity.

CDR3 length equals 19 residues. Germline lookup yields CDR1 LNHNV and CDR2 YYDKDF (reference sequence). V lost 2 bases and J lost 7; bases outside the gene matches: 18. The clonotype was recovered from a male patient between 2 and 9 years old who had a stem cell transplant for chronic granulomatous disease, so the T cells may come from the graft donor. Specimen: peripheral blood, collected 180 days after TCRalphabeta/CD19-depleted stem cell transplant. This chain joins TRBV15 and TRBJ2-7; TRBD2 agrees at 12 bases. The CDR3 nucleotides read TGTGCCACCAGCAGAACGACTAGCGGGGGAGCTATCCCTCCTTGGGAGCAGTACTTC. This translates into CATSRTTSGGAIPPWEQYF.